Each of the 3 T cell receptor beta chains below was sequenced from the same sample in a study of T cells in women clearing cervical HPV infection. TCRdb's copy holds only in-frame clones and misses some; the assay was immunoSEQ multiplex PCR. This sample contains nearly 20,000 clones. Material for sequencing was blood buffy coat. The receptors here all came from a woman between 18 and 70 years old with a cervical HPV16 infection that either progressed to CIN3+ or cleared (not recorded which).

The CDR3 spells CASGETGTTNEKLFF. The CDR3 bases that were read are TGCGCCAGCGGAGAAACGGGTACAACTAATGAAAAA. This chain joins TRBV5-1 and TRBJ1-4; D gene uncertain. The CDR3 extends 3 residues past the end of the read, so its final part is completed from the germline J gene. V was trimmed by 7 bases and J by 0 bases, leaving 13 bases between them. The CDR3 totals 15 residues. The germline gives CDR1 SGHRS, CDR2 YFSETQ.

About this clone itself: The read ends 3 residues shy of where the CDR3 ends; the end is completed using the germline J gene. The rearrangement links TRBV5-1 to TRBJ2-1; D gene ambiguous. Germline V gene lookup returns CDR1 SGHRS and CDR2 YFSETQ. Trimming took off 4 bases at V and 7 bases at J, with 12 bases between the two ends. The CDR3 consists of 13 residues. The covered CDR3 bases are TGCGCCAGCAGCGTTGGCGGATCGAATGAG. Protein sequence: CASSVGGSNE. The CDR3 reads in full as CASSVGGSNEQFF.

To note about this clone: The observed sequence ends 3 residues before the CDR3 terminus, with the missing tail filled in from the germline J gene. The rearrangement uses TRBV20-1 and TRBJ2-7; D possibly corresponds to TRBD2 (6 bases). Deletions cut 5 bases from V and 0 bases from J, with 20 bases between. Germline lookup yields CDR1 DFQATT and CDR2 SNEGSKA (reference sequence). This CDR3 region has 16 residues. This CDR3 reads CSAGTLGGAVSYEQYF. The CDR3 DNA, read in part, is TGCAGTGCTGGTACACTGGGCGGGGCCGTCTCCTACGAG.